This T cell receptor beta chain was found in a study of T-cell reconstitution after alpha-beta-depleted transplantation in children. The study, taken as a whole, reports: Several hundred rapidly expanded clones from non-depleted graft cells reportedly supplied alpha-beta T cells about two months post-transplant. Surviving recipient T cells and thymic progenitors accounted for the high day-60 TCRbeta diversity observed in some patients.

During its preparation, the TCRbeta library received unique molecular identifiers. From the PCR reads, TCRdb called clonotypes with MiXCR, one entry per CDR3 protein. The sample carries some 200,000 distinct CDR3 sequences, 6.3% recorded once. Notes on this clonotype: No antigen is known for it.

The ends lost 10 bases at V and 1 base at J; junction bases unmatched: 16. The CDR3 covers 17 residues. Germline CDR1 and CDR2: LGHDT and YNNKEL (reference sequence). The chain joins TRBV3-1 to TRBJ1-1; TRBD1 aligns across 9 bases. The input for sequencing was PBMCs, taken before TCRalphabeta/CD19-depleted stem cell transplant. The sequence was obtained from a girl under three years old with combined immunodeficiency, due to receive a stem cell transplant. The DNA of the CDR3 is TGTGCCACCTCCAAAGATGGGCCGGGACAGGGGAACACTGAAGCTTTCTTT. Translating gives CATSKDGPGQGNTEAFF. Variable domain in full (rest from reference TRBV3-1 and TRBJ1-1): DTAVSQTPKYLVTQMGNDKSIKCEQNLGHDTMYWYKQDSKKFLKIMFSYNNKELIINETVPNRFSPKSPDKAHLNLHINSLELGDSAVYFCATSKDGPGQGNTEAFFGQGTRLTVV.